The present entry profiles one TCR beta chain with its context. The antigen remains unidentified. The CDR3 loop spans 14 amino acids. Via 5' RACE with UMI labels, TRB cDNA libraries were prepared. TCRdb re-called the 5' RACE reads and shows each CDR3 protein once, DNA omitted. This sample's clone table lists roughly 130,000 distinct CDR3 sequences. The data stem from a study of CXCR3-negative and CXCR3-positive naive CD8 T cells. Whole-study findings and limits: Naive cells that were CXCR3-positive had more hydrophobic TRB CDR3s (compared with CXCR3-negative naive cells). The level of CXCR3 expression partially decreased after cryopreservation; the majority of assays used fresh PBMCs.

Sequences were obtained from naive CXCR3+ CD8+ T cells from blood. The subset: CD45RO-CCR7+CD27+CD95- naive CD8+ T cells expressing CXCR3 (TNR3+). This clonotype originated in a human donor in good health. Some clones in this sample may be carry-over from other donors' samples. The genes are TRBV12-3 or TRBV12-4 and TRBJ2-1. CDR3: CASSYGTTYNEQFF.